The next 14 T cell receptor beta chains were all read from a single sample in a study of T-cell reconstitution after alpha-beta-depleted transplantation in children. Study observations and caveats: Among T cells one year after transplant, newly produced cells accounted for most counts and diversity.

Their specific antigens are unknown. TCRbeta library construction was performed incorporating unique molecular identifiers. TCRdb reprocessed the PCR reads with MiXCR, giving one entry per CDR3 protein. This sample has 250,000 to 300,000 distinct CDR3 sequences, with roughly 7.8% found just once. Specimen: peripheral blood, collected 360 days after TCRalphabeta/CD19-depleted stem cell transplant. These receptors came from a female patient aged 2-15 years who had a stem cell transplant for Fanconi anemia, so the T cells may come from the graft donor.

In this sample, this clonotype turned up a few times. V gene TRBV6-5 combines with J gene TRBJ2-2, with TRBD2 matching 12 bases. Looked up from germline, CDR1 is MNHEY and CDR2 is SVGAGI. V dropped 0 bases and J dropped 6; count of bases not matched to a gene: 8. This CDR3 is 18 amino acids long. As DNA, the CDR3 is TGTGCCAGCAGTTACTCATGGGCTAGCGGGGGGGCCCCCGGGGAGCTGTTTTTT. Translation gives CASSYSWASGGAPGELFF.

This clonotype has ten or more counts. The V gene is TRBV7-3, the J gene TRBJ2-6; TRBD1 agrees at 7 bases. The CDR3 is made up of 15 amino acids. Unmatched junction bases numbered 2, after V lost 6 bases and J lost 0 bases. Per the germline V gene, CDR1 is SGHTA and CDR2 is FQGTGA. CDR3 sequence: CASRTGFSGANVLTF. CDR3 DNA: TGTGCCAGCAGGACAGGGTTCTCTGGGGCCAACGTCCTGACTTTC.

The rearrangement links TRBV12-3 or TRBV12-4 to TRBJ2-7, with unresolved D. CDR3 length: 14 residues. Trimming took 1 base from V and 7 from J, leaving 14 bases between them. The CDR3 sequence is CASSLGRSLREQYF. CDR3 sequence (DNA): TGTGCCAGCAGTTTAGGGCGCAGCCTAAGGGAGCAGTACTTC.

This clonotype was recorded many times. J is TRBJ2-1 and V is TRBV12-3 or TRBV12-4; 13 bases fit TRBD2. V dropped 4 bases and J dropped 3; count of bases not matched to a gene: 15. The CDR3 contains 20 residues. The CDR3 nucleotides read TGTGCCAGCAGTTACCACCCCGGACTAGCGGGGGCCCGGATCTACAATGAGCAGTTCTTC. Its translation is CASSYHPGLAGARIYNEQFF.

This chain connects TRBV6-1 to TRBJ2-5; TRBD2 matches 9 bases. The CDR3 is 16 amino acids. Germline values: CDR1 MNHNS, CDR2 SASEGT. J gave up 4 bases and V 2 bases, and 8 bases lay outside the gene matches. The CDR3: CASSETGTSRRETQYF. Here the CDR3 DNA reads TGTGCCAGCAGTGAAACCGGGACTAGCAGAAGAGAGACCCAGTACTTC.

This clonotype was counted many times. The genes are TRBV27 and TRBJ2-1; 14 bases agree with TRBD2. This CDR3 is 15 amino acids long. Per germline, CDR1 MNHEY and CDR2 SMNVEV (reference sequence). Germline trimming cut 5 bases from V and 8 bases from J; bases unmatched to any gene: 5. CDR3 nucleotide sequence: TGTGCCAGCAGTCAGACTAGCGGGGGGGTCTATGAGCAGTTCTTC. Protein product: CASSQTSGGVYEQFF.

This clonotype was recorded at least ten times. This chain links TRBV15 with TRBJ1-2; D call uncertain. Trimming removed 1 base at V and 5 bases at J, with 8 bases between. CDR3 size: 13 residues. Germline V gene sequence: CDR1 LNHNV, CDR2 YYDKDF (reference sequence). The chain's CDR3 is CATSRGHGYGYTF. Written as DNA, the CDR3 is TGTGCCACCAGCAGAGGGCACGGGTATGGCTACACCTTC.

In its sample, this clonotype was seen many times. The rearrangement uses TRBV7-9 and TRBJ2-1; unclear D gene. Germline V lookup: CDR1 SEHNR, CDR2 FQNEAQ (reference sequence). Trimming took off 3 bases at V and 12 bases at J, with 15 bases between the two ends. This CDR3 is built from 13 residues. The CDR3 region has the DNA TGTGCCAGCAGCTTCGATGGGTATACTCGGCAGTTCTTC. Protein sequence: CASSFDGYTRQFF.

CDR3 in DNA: TGTGCCAGCAGCTTGGGGCAGGTGAGAGTCAATGAGCAGTTCTTC. It codes for CASSLGQVRVNEQFF. This chain joins TRBV5-4 and TRBJ2-1; unclear D gene. This CDR3 region has 15 residues. V shed 0 bases and J shed 6 bases, with 13 bases lying between them. CDR1 SGHNT and CDR2 YYREEE come from the germline V gene (reference sequence).

In its sample, this clonotype was seen once. This chain uses TRBV9 with TRBJ1-1; D gene unclear. The CDR3 runs 15 residues. Per germline, CDR1 SGDLS and CDR2 YYNGEE. Trimming cost V 0 bases and J 1 base, with 10 bases left between them. The CDR3 is CASSVAGVRNTEAFF. The CDR3 nucleotides are TGTGCCAGCAGCGTAGCGGGAGTGAGGAACACTGAAGCTTTCTTT.

This clonotype was counted at least ten times. The chain recombines TRBV4-2 with TRBJ2-7; D is unclear. Per germline, CDR1 LGHNA and CDR2 YNFKEQ. V lost 0 bases and J 6 bases, leaving 12 bases between the germline ends. The CDR3 is made up of 14 amino acids. This CDR3 is CASSQDFSLPEQYF. DNA for the CDR3: TGTGCCAGCAGCCAAGATTTTAGTCTCCCCGAGCAGTACTTC.

This clonotype was detected many times. The CDR3 is CASSPFGQGVPLYEQYF. The CDR3 bases are TGTGCCAGCAGCCCATTCGGACAGGGGGTCCCCTTATACGAGCAGTACTTC. The chain is built from TRBV12-3 or TRBV12-4 and TRBJ2-7, with 10 bases fitting TRBD1. The junction had 15 bases not matched to a gene; V was cut back by 6 bases and J by 4 bases. The CDR3 is 17 amino acids.

The J gene is TRBJ1-4, the V gene TRBV12-3 or TRBV12-4; D might be TRBD1 (6 bases). Trimming pared 3 bases from V and 8 bases from J, leaving 22 bases between. This CDR3 is 17 amino acids long. CDR3 in amino acids: CASSFVSGTPLGEKLFF. For the CDR3, the DNA is TGTGCCAGCAGTTTTGTATCCGGGACACCTTTAGGCGAAAAACTGTTTTTT.

This chain links TRBV9 with TRBJ1-2; D unresolved. With 3 bases removed from V and 3 bases from J, the gap between germline ends came to 15 bases. The CDR3 has 15 residues. Germline V gene sequence: CDR1 SGDLS, CDR2 YYNGEE. The chain's CDR3 is CASSALGRSDYGYTF. Here the CDR3 DNA reads TGTGCCAGCAGCGCCTTGGGGAGGTCGGACTATGGCTACACCTTC.